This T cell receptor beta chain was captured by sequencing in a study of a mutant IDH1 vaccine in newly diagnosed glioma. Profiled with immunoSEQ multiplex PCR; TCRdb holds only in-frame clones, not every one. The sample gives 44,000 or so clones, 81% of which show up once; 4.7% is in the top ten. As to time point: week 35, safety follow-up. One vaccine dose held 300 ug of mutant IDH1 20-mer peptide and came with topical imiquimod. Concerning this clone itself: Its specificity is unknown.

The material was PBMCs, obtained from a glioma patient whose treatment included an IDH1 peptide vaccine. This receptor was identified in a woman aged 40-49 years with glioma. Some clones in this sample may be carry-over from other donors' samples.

The CDR3, as DNA: TGCAGCGTTGATTGGGAAGGTGGCACTGAAGCTTTCTTT. Translated: CSVDWEGGTEAFF. The chain has TRBV29-1 and TRBJ1-1; D call uncertain. V lost 3 bases, J lost 4 bases, and 12 bases lay in between. The CDR3 has 13 residues. Germline loops: CDR1 SQVTM, CDR2 ANQGSEA.